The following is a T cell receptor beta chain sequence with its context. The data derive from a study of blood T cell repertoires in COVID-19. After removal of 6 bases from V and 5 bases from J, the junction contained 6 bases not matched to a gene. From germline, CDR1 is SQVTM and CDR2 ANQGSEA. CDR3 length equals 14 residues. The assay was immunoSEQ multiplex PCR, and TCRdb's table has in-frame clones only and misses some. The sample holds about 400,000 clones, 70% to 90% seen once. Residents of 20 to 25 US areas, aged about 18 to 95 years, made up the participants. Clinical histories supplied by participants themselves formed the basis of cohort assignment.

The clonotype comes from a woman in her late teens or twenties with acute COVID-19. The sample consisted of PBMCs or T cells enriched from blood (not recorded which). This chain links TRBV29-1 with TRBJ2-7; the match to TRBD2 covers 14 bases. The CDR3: CSVAGTSGSHEQYF. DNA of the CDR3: TGCAGCGTGGCCGGGACTAGCGGGAGCCACGAGCAGTACTTC.